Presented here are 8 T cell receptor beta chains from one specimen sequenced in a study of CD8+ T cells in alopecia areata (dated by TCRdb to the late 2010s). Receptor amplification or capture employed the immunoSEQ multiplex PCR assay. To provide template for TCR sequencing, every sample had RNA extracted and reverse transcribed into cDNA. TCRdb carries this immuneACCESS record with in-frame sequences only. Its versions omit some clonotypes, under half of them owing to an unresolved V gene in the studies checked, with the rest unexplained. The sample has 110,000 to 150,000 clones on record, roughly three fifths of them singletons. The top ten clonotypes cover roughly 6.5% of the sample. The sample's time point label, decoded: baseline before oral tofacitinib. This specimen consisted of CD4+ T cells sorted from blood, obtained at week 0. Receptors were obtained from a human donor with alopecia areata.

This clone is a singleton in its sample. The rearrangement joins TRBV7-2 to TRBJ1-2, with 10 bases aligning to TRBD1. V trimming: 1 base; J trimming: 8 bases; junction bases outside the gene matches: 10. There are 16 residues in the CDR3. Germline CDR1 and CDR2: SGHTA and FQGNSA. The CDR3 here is CASSLVLLGQGRGYTF. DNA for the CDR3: TGTGCCAGCAGCTTAGTTCTCCTGGGACAGGGGCGAGGCTACACCTTC.

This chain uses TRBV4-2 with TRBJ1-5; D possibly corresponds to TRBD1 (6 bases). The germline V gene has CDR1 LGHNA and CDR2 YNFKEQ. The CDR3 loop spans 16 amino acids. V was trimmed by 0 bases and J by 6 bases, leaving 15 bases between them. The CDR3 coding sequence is TGTGCCAGCAGCCAAGAAGCCCAGGGGCGCTCTCAGCCCCAGCATTTT. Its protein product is CASSQEAQGRSQPQHF.

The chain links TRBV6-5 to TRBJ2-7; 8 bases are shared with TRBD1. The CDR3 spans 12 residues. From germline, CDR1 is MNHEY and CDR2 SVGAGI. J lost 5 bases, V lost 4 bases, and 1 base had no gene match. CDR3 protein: CASSSDRDEQYF. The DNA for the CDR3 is TGTGCCAGCAGTTCGGACAGGGACGAGCAGTACTTC.

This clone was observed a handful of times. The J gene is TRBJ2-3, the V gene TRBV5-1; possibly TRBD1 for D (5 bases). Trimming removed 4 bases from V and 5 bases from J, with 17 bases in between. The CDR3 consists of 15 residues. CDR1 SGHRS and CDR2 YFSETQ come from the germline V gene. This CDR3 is CASSDPRAGGDTQYF. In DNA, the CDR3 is TGCGCCAGCAGCGACCCCAGGGCTGGTGGAGATACGCAGTATTTT.

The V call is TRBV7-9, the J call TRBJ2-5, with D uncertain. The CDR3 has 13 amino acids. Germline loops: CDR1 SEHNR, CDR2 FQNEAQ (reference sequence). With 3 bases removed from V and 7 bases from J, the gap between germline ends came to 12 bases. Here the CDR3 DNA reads TGTGCCAGCAGCTTCTCGGGTCTAGGGACCCAGTACTTC. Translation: CASSFSGLGTQYF.

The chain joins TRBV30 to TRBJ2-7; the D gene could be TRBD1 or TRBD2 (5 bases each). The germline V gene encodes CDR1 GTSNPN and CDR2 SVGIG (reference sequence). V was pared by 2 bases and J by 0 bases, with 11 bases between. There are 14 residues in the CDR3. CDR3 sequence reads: CAWSLGPSSYEQYF. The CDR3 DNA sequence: TGTGCCTGGAGTTTGGGACCGAGCTCCTACGAGCAGTACTTC.

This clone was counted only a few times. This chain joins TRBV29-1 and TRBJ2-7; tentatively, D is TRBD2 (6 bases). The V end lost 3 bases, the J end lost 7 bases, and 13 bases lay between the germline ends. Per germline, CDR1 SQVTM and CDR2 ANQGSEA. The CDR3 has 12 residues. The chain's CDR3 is CSVDLGGSEQYF. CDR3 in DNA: TGCAGCGTTGATCTGGGAGGAAGTGAGCAGTACTTC.

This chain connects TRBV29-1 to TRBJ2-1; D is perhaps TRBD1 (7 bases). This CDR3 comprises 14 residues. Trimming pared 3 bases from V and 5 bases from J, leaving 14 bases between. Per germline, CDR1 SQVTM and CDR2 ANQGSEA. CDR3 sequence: CSVEEGANNNEQFF. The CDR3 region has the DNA TGCAGCGTTGAGGAGGGGGCGAATAACAATGAGCAGTTCTTC.